The next 27 T cell receptor beta chains were all read from a single sample in a study of blood T cell repertoires in COVID-19 (dated by TCRdb to about 2020). The library was made by the immunoSEQ multiplex PCR assay. The table was pulled from immuneACCESS by TCRdb, which kept in-frame rearrangements only. Such tables lose some clones; where checked, under half of the loss comes from unresolved V genes, and the rest has no known cause. The sample table holds about 220,000 clones, of which around 89% were seen once. The leading ten clones occupy around 2.7% of the sample. The sequenced sample was PBMCs or T cells enriched from blood (not recorded which). All receptors come from a woman in her twenties or thirties who had recovered from COVID-19.

The J gene is TRBJ2-2, the V gene TRBV7-6, with 8 bases aligning to TRBD2. Per germline, CDR1 SGHVS and CDR2 FNYEAQ. V shed 2 bases, J shed 6 bases, and the junction held 11 bases outside the gene matches. This CDR3 has 17 residues. CDR3 nucleotides: TGTGCCAGCAGCTTATCGATAGTTGGAGCGGGGGCCGGGGAGCTGTTTTTT. This translates into CASSLSIVGAGAGELFF.

The V and J genes are TRBV4-1 and TRBJ2-7; D possibly corresponds to TRBD1 (6 bases). This CDR3 spans 14 amino acids. The germline V gene encodes CDR1 MGHRA and CDR2 YSYEKL. V lost 0 bases, J lost 5 bases, and 11 bases lay in between. The CDR3 loop is CASSQEGGLDEQYF. DNA of the CDR3: TGCGCCAGCAGCCAAGAAGGGGGATTGGACGAGCAGTACTTC.

This chain uses TRBV4-2 with TRBJ2-3, with 9 bases lining up with TRBD2. The CDR3 has 18 residues. With 7 bases clipped from V and 1 base from J, the junction kept 15 bases outside the gene matches. Per the germline V gene, CDR1 is LGHNA and CDR2 is YNFKEQ. CDR3 protein: CASTEGLAGFYRTDTQYF. The CDR3 DNA follows: TGTGCCAGCACCGAGGGCCTAGCGGGGTTTTATCGCACAGATACGCAGTATTTT.

V is TRBV9 and J is TRBJ2-7, with D uncertain. The germline V and J ends were trimmed by 3 bases and 0 bases, with 4 bases remaining between them. The germline gives CDR1 SGDLS, CDR2 YYNGEE. This CDR3 has 12 residues. The CDR3 nucleotides are TGTGCCAGCAGCGGGAGCTCCTACGAGCAGTACTTC. Protein: CASSGSSYEQYF.

V gene TRBV15 combines with J gene TRBJ2-7; 9 positions agree with TRBD1. The CDR3 is made up of 16 amino acids. With 3 bases clipped from V and 4 bases from J, the junction kept 10 bases outside the gene matches. Germline values: CDR1 LNHNV, CDR2 YYDKDF (reference sequence). The CDR3 nucleotides read TGTGCCACCAGCAGGGACGTCAACAGGGGGCAGTACGAGCAGTACTTC. It translates to CATSRDVNRGQYEQYF.

This sequence joins TRBV6-2 or TRBV6-3 and TRBJ1-1; D may be TRBD1 (6 bases). From germline, CDR1 is MNHEY and CDR2 SVGEGT. With 6 bases removed from V and 5 bases from J, the gap between germline ends came to 16 bases. CDR3 length equals 14 residues. The CDR3 sequence: CASSPDSGLTEAFF. The CDR3 coding sequence is TGTGCCAGCAGCCCGGACAGCGGATTAACTGAAGCTTTCTTT.

The chain joins TRBV4-2 to TRBJ1-3; D uncertain. CDR1 is LGHNA, CDR2 YNFKEQ, per germline. The length of the CDR3 is 16 residues. V shed 4 bases and J shed 3 bases, with 16 bases lying between them. In DNA, the CDR3 is TGTGCCAGCAGCCCCGAGTTTGACGGGGATGGAAACACCATATATTTT. Its translation is CASSPEFDGDGNTIYF.

This clone has just one count. The rearrangement links TRBV7-6 to TRBJ1-2; TRBD1 is a possible D gene (5 bases). In germline, CDR1 is SGHVS, CDR2 FNYEAQ. The CDR3 has 13 amino acids. With 0 bases removed from V and 9 bases from J, the gap between germline ends came to 11 bases. The CDR3 spells CASSLAGGRSYTF. The CDR3 nucleotides read TGTGCCAGCAGCTTAGCGGGGGGGAGAAGCTACACCTTC.

V usage is TRBV19 and J usage is TRBJ1-1; 8 nucleotides match TRBD1. The junction had 20 bases not matched to a gene; V was cut back by 3 bases and J by 5 bases. Germline V lookup: CDR1 LNHDA, CDR2 SQIVND (reference sequence). The CDR3 has 19 residues. CDR3 region: CASSINSPGQVGIATEAFF. The CDR3 nucleotides read TGTGCCAGTAGTATTAATAGCCCGGGACAGGTGGGGATAGCAACTGAAGCTTTCTTT.

The genes are TRBV19 and TRBJ1-1; tentative D call: TRBD1 (6 bases). The CDR3 extends over 12 amino acids. The V gene lost 10 bases and the J gene lost 0 bases, with 9 bases spanning the gap. Germline assignment: CDR1 LNHDA and CDR2 SQIVND (reference sequence). The CDR3, as DNA: TGTGCCACAGGGGTTTTGAACACTGAAGCTTTCTTT. Amino acids: CATGVLNTEAFF.

The J gene is TRBJ2-1, the V gene TRBV15; 11 nucleotides agree with TRBD2. This CDR3 spans 16 amino acids. In germline, CDR1 is LNHNV, CDR2 YYDKDF (reference sequence). J was trimmed by 4 bases and V by 3 bases; bases with no gene match: 5. CDR3 in DNA: TGTGCCACCAGCAGTCGACTAGCGGGGCGTTACAATGAGCAGTTCTTC. Translating it yields CATSSRLAGRYNEQFF. The whole variable domain, filled in from reference TRBV15 and TRBJ2-1, reads DAMVIQNPRYQVTQFGKPVTLSCSQTLNHNVMYWYQQKSSQAPKLLFHYYDKDFNNEADTPDNFQSRRPNTSFCFLDIRSPGLGDTAMYLCATSSRLAGRYNEQFFGPGTRLTVL.

This chain connects TRBV5-4 to TRBJ2-1; 13 bases map to TRBD2. CDR3 length: 15 amino acids. J lost 10 bases, V lost 0 bases, and 4 bases had no gene match. Per germline, CDR1 SGHNT and CDR2 YYREEE (reference sequence). The CDR3 nucleotides are TGTGCCAGCAGCTTGGGACTAGCGGGGGGCTGGGAGCAGTTCTTC. It translates to CASSLGLAGGWEQFF.

The J gene is TRBJ1-1, the V gene TRBV5-4, with TRBD1 identical over 7 bases. The length of the CDR3 is 15 residues. The V gene's germline CDR1 is SGHNT and CDR2 YYREEE (reference sequence). After removal of 0 bases from V and 4 bases from J, the junction contained 6 bases not matched to a gene. The CDR3 DNA reads as TGTGCCAGCAGCTTGGATCGCCAGGGGGGCACTGAAGCTTTCTTT. The encoded protein is CASSLDRQGGTEAFF.

This chain links TRBV29-1 with TRBJ2-3; D is unresolved. The ends were cut back, 6 bases at V and 3 bases at J, with 10 bases in the middle. The CDR3 is 12 amino acids. Germline V CDR1 and CDR2: SQVTM, ANQGSEA. The CDR3 DNA sequence: TGCAGCGTCGTGATCCAGACAGATACGCAGTATTTT. Amino acid sequence: CSVVIQTDTQYF.

CDR3 nucleotide sequence: TGTGCCACCAGTTCCGGACAGGGAACAGATACGCAGTATTTT. Translated: CATSSGQGTDTQYF. This rearrangement joins TRBV24-1 to TRBJ2-3, with 8 bases that match TRBD1. There are 14 residues in the CDR3. The V gene end was trimmed by 6 bases and the J gene end by 3 bases; junction bases not matched to a gene: 4. Germline assignment: CDR1 KGHDR and CDR2 SFDVKD.

This clone occurred a few times. This chain connects TRBV2 to TRBJ1-1, with 7 bases fitting TRBD1. From germline, CDR1 is SNHLY and CDR2 FYNNEI. V lost 8 bases, J lost 6 bases, and 15 bases stayed unmatched. The CDR3 loop spans 15 amino acids. For the CDR3, the DNA is TGTGCCAGCCCCCGGGAGGGGGCGAGTAGGTCTGAAGCTTTCTTT. It is translated as CASPREGASRSEAFF.

The V gene is TRBV4-3, the J gene TRBJ2-5; 10 nucleotides align to TRBD1. The CDR3 spans 16 residues. V was pared by 2 bases and J by 5 bases, with 8 bases of the junction left unmatched. CDR1 is LGHNA and CDR2 is YSLEER in the germline V gene. CDR3 sequence: CASSQSPTGGIETQYF. CDR3 DNA: TGCGCCAGCAGCCAAAGCCCGACAGGGGGCATCGAGACCCAGTACTTC.

V gene TRBV5-1 combines with J gene TRBJ1-5; a weak D match, TRBD1 (5 bases). The germline V and J ends were trimmed by 3 bases and 0 bases, with 22 bases remaining between them. CDR3 length: 19 amino acids. Per germline, CDR1 SGHRS and CDR2 YFSETQ. This chain's CDR3 is CASSSSGRFRGYSNQPQHF. For the CDR3, the DNA is TGCGCCAGCAGCTCTAGTGGTCGGTTTAGGGGCTATAGCAATCAGCCCCAGCATTTT.

CDR3 nucleotide sequence: TGTGCCAGCAGCGGAGGTGGAGTGAACACTGAAGCTTTCTTT. Protein product: CASSGGGVNTEAFF. This chain joins TRBV6-5 and TRBJ1-1; D unclear. This CDR3 comprises 14 residues. V lost 6 bases to trimming and J lost 0 bases, with 11 bases between them. The germline V gene has CDR1 MNHEY and CDR2 SVGAGI.

The chain is built from TRBV7-2 and TRBJ1-6; D unresolved. The CDR3 length is 16 residues. With 1 base removed from V and 5 bases from J, the gap between germline ends came to 12 bases. The germline V gene has CDR1 SGHTA and CDR2 FQGNSA. The CDR3 nucleotides read TGTGCCAGCAGCTTAGGCACCGGGTATAATAATTCACCCCTCCACTTT. Residues: CASSLGTGYNNSPLHF.

This chain connects TRBV4-2 to TRBJ2-7; D perhaps matches TRBD1 (5 bases). Germline CDR1 LGHNA, CDR2 YNFKEQ. CDR3 length: 16 residues. The V end lost 1 base, the J end lost 2 bases, and 15 bases lay between the germline ends. The CDR3 here is CASSQGSADTTYEQYF. CDR3 bases: TGTGCCAGCAGCCAAGGGAGTGCGGACACGACCTACGAGCAGTACTTC.

This rearrangement joins TRBV9 to TRBJ2-3, with D maybe TRBD2 (5 bases). Trimming took 0 bases from V and 6 from J, leaving 17 bases between them. Germline lookup yields CDR1 SGDLS and CDR2 YYNGEE. The CDR3 sequence is 16 residues long. CDR3 region: CASSVGYEGRADTQYF. CDR3 nucleotide sequence: TGTGCCAGCAGCGTAGGATATGAGGGAAGGGCCGATACGCAGTATTTT.

In its sample, this clone was seen once. The gene calls are TRBV7-2 and TRBJ2-3; 7 bases agree with TRBD1. Trimming took 1 base from V and 2 from J; bases not matched to a gene: 6. The CDR3 is 16 residues long. Germline V gives CDR1 SGHTA, CDR2 FQGNSA. Written as DNA, the CDR3 is TGTGCCAGCAGCTTAGAGGGGGCCGGTATCACAGATACGCAGTATTTT. It encodes CASSLEGAGITDTQYF.

This chain uses TRBV4-2 with TRBJ2-3; possible D gene TRBD2, 5 bases. This CDR3 region has 16 residues. Trimming took 3 bases from V and 5 from J, leaving 18 bases between them. Germline CDR1 LGHNA, CDR2 YNFKEQ. In DNA form, the CDR3 reads TGTGCCAGCAGCCAGGGAAGGACGGACCGGGGAGATACGCAGTATTTT. It encodes CASSQGRTDRGDTQYF.

The V call is TRBV15, the J call TRBJ2-3; D might be TRBD1 (5 bases). The CDR3 is made up of 18 amino acids. V lost 1 base and J 1 base, leaving 18 bases between the germline ends. Looked up from germline, CDR1 is LNHNV and CDR2 is YYDKDF (reference sequence). This CDR3 is CATSRGPSQGGGTDTQYF. The CDR3 region has the DNA TGTGCCACCAGCAGAGGCCCGTCGCAGGGTGGTGGCACAGATACGCAGTATTTT. The full variable domain, in which reference TRBV15 and TRBJ2-3 provide the parts outside the CDR3, is DAMVIQNPRYQVTQFGKPVTLSCSQTLNHNVMYWYQQKSSQAPKLLFHYYDKDFNNEADTPDNFQSRRPNTSFCFLDIRSPGLGDTAMYLCATSRGPSQGGGTDTQYFGPGTRLTVL.

The J gene is TRBJ2-2, the V gene TRBV7-7, with TRBD1 matching 7 bases. Germline V CDR1 and CDR2: SSHAT, FNYEAQ (reference sequence). V lost 5 bases to trimming and J lost 2 bases; unmatched junction nucleotides: 5. The CDR3 loop spans 15 amino acids. CDR3 amino acids: CASSADRLNTGELFF. In DNA, the CDR3 is TGTGCCAGCAGCGCGGACAGGCTTAACACCGGGGAGCTGTTTTTT.

The chain couples TRBV4-1 to TRBJ2-3; 7 positions match TRBD1. The CDR3 runs to 16 residues. In germline, CDR1 is MGHRA, CDR2 YSYEKL. Germline trimming cut 4 bases from V and 1 base from J; bases unmatched to any gene: 8. CDR3 in amino acids: CASSPIRQGGTDTQYF. In DNA form, the CDR3 reads TGCGCCAGCAGCCCGATTAGACAGGGTGGCACAGATACGCAGTATTTT.